The text below deals with one T cell receptor (beta chain). Its target is unknown. Some clones are missing from TCRdb's copy, which holds only in-frame ones; the method was immunoSEQ multiplex PCR. The top ten clones hold 4.5% to 5.5% of a sample with 50,000 to 55,000 clones, approximately 64% of them seen once. Time point meaning: week 47, end of study. Vaccination used 300 ug of mutant IDH1 20-mer peptide per dose, with topical imiquimod. Newly diagnosed WHO grade 3 or 4 IDH1-mutant, ATRX-lost astrocytomas were identified in the donors. This record comes from a study of a mutant IDH1 vaccine in newly diagnosed glioma. Study-wide context: Treated individuals were about 60% male and about 40% female, averaging approximately 40 years of age. Findings and limits, study-wide: Apparently, pseudoprogression bore no relation to changes among the top peripheral T cell clonotypes. There were vaccine-induced immune responses in under 95% of the patients.

With 4 bases removed from V and 0 bases from J, the gap between germline ends came to 10 bases. CDR3 length: 16 amino acids. Germline assignment: CDR1 MGHRA and CDR2 YSYEKL. The sequencing here drew on peripheral blood mononuclear cells (PBMCs), taken from a glioma patient whose treatment included an IDH1 peptide vaccine. The TCR sequence derives from a man in his forties with glioma. Some clones in this sample may be carry-over from other donors' samples. This rearrangement joins TRBV4-1 to TRBJ1-6, with TRBD1 as a possible D gene (5 bases). The CDR3 DNA sequence: TGCGCCAGCAGCCTTAGGGGTGACTCCTATAATTCACCCCTCCACTTT. The encoded protein is CASSLRGDSYNSPLHF.